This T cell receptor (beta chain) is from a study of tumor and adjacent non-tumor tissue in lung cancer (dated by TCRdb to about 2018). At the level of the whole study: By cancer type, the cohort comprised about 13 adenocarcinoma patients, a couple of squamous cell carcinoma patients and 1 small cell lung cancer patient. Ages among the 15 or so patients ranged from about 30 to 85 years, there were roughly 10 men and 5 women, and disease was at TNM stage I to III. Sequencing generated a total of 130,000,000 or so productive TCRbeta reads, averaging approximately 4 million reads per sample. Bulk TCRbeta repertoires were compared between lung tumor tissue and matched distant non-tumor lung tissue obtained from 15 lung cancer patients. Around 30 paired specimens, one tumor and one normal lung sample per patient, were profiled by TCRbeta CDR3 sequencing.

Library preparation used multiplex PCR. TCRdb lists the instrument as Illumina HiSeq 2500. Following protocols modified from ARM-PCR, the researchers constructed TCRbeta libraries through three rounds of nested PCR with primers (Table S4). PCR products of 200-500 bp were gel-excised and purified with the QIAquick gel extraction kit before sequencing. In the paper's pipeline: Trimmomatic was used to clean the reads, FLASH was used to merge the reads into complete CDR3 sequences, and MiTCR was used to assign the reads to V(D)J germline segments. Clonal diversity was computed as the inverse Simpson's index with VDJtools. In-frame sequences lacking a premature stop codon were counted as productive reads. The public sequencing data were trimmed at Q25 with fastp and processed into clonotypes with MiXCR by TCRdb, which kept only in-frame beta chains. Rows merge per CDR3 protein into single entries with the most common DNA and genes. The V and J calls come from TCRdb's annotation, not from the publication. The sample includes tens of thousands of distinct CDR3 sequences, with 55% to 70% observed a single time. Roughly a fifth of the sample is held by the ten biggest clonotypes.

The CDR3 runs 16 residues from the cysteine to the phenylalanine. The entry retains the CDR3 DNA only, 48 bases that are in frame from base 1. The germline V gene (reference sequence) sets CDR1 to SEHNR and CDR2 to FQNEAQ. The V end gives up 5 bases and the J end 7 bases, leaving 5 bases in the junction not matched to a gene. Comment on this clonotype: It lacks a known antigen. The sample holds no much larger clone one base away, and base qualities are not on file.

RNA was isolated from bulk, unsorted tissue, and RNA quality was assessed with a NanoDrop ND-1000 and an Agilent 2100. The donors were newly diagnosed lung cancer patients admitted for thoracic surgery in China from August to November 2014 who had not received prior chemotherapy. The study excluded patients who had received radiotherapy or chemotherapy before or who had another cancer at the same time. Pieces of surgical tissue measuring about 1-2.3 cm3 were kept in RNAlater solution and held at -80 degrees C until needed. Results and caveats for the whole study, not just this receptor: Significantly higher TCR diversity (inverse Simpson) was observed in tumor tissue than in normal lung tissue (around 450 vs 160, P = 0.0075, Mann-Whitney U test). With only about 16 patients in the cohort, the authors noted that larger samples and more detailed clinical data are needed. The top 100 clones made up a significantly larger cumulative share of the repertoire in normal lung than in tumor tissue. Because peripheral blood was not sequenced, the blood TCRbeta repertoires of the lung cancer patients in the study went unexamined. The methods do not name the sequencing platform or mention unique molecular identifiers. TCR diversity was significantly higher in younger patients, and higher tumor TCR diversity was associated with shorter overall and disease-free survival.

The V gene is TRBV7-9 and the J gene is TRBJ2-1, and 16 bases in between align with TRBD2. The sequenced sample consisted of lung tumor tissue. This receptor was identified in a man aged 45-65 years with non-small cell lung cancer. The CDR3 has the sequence CASSRGTSGRGNEQFF. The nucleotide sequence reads TGTGCCAGCAGCCGAGGGACTAGCGGGAGGGGGAATGAGCAGTTCTTC.